These T cell receptor beta chains were read from a single sample in a study of blood T cell repertoires in COVID-19. Generated by immunoSEQ multiplex PCR, the TCRdb table keeps only in-frame clones and is missing some. The sample carries hundreds of thousands of clones, 85% to 90% recorded once. Sequenced material: PBMCs or T cells enriched from blood (not recorded which). These receptors all stem from a man aged 30 to 39 who had recovered from COVID-19. CDR3s include the opening cysteine and the closing phenylalanine or tryptophan. A D gene is named only where the DNA matches it firmly. Rows may omit the clone size; those that give it use once, few, many or a size class.

clone_size: -; v_call: TRBV6-5; j_call: TRBJ1-5; d_call: -; cdr3_aa: CASSAGNQPQHF; cdr3_nt: TGTGCCAGCAGCGCAGGGAATCAGCCCCAGCATTTT
clone_size: -; v_call: TRBV29-1; j_call: TRBJ2-3; d_call: TRBD2; cdr3_aa: CSARTSGASTDTQYF; cdr3_nt: TGCAGCGCCAGGACTAGCGGGGCTAGCACAGATACGCAGTATTTT
clone_size: -; v_call: TRBV21-1; j_call: TRBJ2-7; d_call: -; cdr3_aa: CASSISGTNYYEQYF; cdr3_nt: TGTGCCAGCAGCATTTCCGGGACAAACTACTACGAGCAGTACTTC
clone_size: -; v_call: TRBV29-1; j_call: TRBJ2-5; d_call: TRBD1; cdr3_aa: CSASGGAETQYF; cdr3_nt: TGCAGCGCCTCAGGGGGAGCAGAGACCCAGTACTTC
clone_size: -; v_call: TRBV28; j_call: TRBJ2-5; d_call: -; cdr3_aa: CASGIPQRQETQYF; cdr3_nt: TGTGCCAGCGGAATACCCCAGAGGCAAGAGACCCAGTACTTC
clone_size: -; v_call: TRBV6-5; j_call: TRBJ2-1; d_call: -; cdr3_aa: CATTFPGSYNEQFF; cdr3_nt: TGTGCCACTACCTTCCCCGGCTCCTACAATGAGCAGTTCTTC
clone_size: -; v_call: TRBV7-9; j_call: TRBJ1-1; d_call: -; cdr3_aa: CASSLNGMNTEAFF; cdr3_nt: TGTGCCAGCAGCTTAAACGGTATGAACACTGAAGCTTTCTTT
clone_size: -; v_call: TRBV5-5; j_call: TRBJ2-7; d_call: TRBD2; cdr3_aa: CASSLTGRALIEQYF; cdr3_nt: TGTGCCAGCAGCTTGACCGGGAGGGCCTTGATCGAGCAGTACTTC
clone_size: few; v_call: TRBV11-2; j_call: TRBJ2-7; d_call: -; cdr3_aa: CASSLERLPSYEQYF; cdr3_nt: TGTGCCAGCAGCTTAGAACGGTTACCCTCCTACGAGCAGTACTTC
clone_size: -; v_call: TRBV28; j_call: TRBJ1-5; d_call: -; cdr3_aa: CASSLGRYSNQPQHF; cdr3_nt: TGTGCCAGCAGTTTGGGGAGGTATAGCAATCAGCCCCAGCATTTT
clone_size: -; v_call: TRBV7-3; j_call: TRBJ1-1; d_call: -; cdr3_aa: CASSPRGNTEAFF; cdr3_nt: TGTGCCAGCAGCCCCAGGGGGAACACTGAAGCTTTCTTT
clone_size: -; v_call: TRBV6-1; j_call: TRBJ1-5; d_call: TRBD1; cdr3_aa: CASSDRGQGAINQPQHF; cdr3_nt: TGTGCCAGCAGTGATAGGGGACAGGGGGCGATCAATCAGCCCCAGCATTTT
clone_size: -; v_call: TRBV6-4; j_call: TRBJ2-1; d_call: TRBD2; cdr3_aa: CASRKLAGAYNEQFF; cdr3_nt: TGTGCCAGCAGAAAGCTAGCGGGGGCCTACAATGAGCAGTTCTTC
clone_size: -; v_call: TRBV10-3; j_call: TRBJ1-6; d_call: -; cdr3_aa: CAISESQSDYNSPLHF; cdr3_nt: TGTGCCATCAGTGAGTCACAGTCAGATTATAATTCACCCCTCCACTTT
clone_size: -; v_call: TRBV7-9; j_call: TRBJ1-2; d_call: TRBD1; cdr3_aa: CASSLSGTAANYGYTF; cdr3_nt: TGTGCCAGCAGCCTTTCCGGGACAGCCGCTAACTATGGCTACACCTTC
clone_size: -; v_call: TRBV5-4; j_call: TRBJ2-1; d_call: TRBD2; cdr3_aa: CASSGTSGSAYNEQFF; cdr3_nt: TGTGCCAGCAGCGGGACTAGCGGGAGTGCCTACAATGAGCAGTTCTTC
clone_size: -; v_call: TRBV5-6; j_call: TRBJ2-1; d_call: TRBD2; cdr3_aa: CASSSPGLAASNEQFF; cdr3_nt: TGTGCCAGCAGCTCCCCGGGACTAGCGGCTTCCAATGAGCAGTTCTTC
clone_size: -; v_call: TRBV28; j_call: TRBJ1-2; d_call: -; cdr3_aa: CASRTGPGYGYTF; cdr3_nt: TGTGCCAGCAGAACAGGGCCGGGGTATGGCTACACCTTC
clone_size: once; v_call: TRBV6-2/TRBV6-3; j_call: TRBJ2-1; d_call: TRBD1; cdr3_aa: CASSYPRVLDREQFF; cdr3_nt: TGTGCCAGCAGCTATCCTAGGGTCCTAGACAGGGAACAGTTCTTC
clone_size: -; v_call: TRBV28; j_call: TRBJ2-7; d_call: -; cdr3_aa: CASSSDTRMNYEQYF; cdr3_nt: TGTGCCAGCAGTTCGGACACCCGGATGAACTACGAGCAGTACTTC
clone_size: -; v_call: TRBV6-6; j_call: TRBJ2-4; d_call: TRBD2; cdr3_aa: CATRGDSKNIQYF; cdr3_nt: TGTGCCACCCGGGGGGATTCCAAAAACATTCAGTACTTC
clone_size: -; v_call: TRBV14; j_call: TRBJ2-3; d_call: -; cdr3_aa: CASSPRLGVGYSTDTQYF; cdr3_nt: TGTGCCAGCAGCCCCCGGCTGGGAGTAGGTTATAGCACAGATACGCAGTATTTT
clone_size: -; v_call: TRBV19; j_call: TRBJ2-7; d_call: TRBD1; cdr3_aa: CASSMGQTVYEQYF; cdr3_nt: TGTGCCAGTAGTATGGGACAGACAGTCTACGAGCAGTACTTC
clone_size: -; v_call: TRBV5-1; j_call: TRBJ1-5; d_call: -; cdr3_aa: CASSLTGWENQPQHF; cdr3_nt: TGCGCCAGCAGCTTGACCGGGTGGGAGAATCAGCCCCAGCATTTT
clone_size: -; v_call: TRBV27; j_call: TRBJ2-5; d_call: TRBD1; cdr3_aa: CASSRGQRETQYF; cdr3_nt: TGTGCCAGCAGTAGGGGACAGCGAGAGACCCAGTACTTC
clone_size: -; v_call: TRBV20-1; j_call: TRBJ2-7; d_call: -; cdr3_aa: CSFSGIDEQYF; cdr3_nt: TGCAGTTTTTCAGGGATCGACGAGCAGTACTTC
clone_size: -; v_call: TRBV14; j_call: TRBJ2-5; d_call: -; cdr3_aa: CASSLSVQGPQETQYF; cdr3_nt: TGTGCCAGCAGTCTATCGGTACAGGGCCCCCAAGAGACCCAGTACTTC
clone_size: -; v_call: TRBV28; j_call: TRBJ1-4; d_call: -; cdr3_aa: CASRYRESNEKLFF; cdr3_nt: TGTGCCAGCAGATACAGGGAATCAAATGAAAAACTGTTTTTT
clone_size: -; v_call: TRBV15; j_call: TRBJ1-6; d_call: TRBD1; cdr3_aa: CATSTQGNSPLHF; cdr3_nt: TGTGCCACCAGCACACAGGGGAATTCACCCCTCCACTTT
clone_size: -; v_call: TRBV29-1; j_call: TRBJ2-7; d_call: -; cdr3_aa: CSVRGGYEQYF; cdr3_nt: TGCAGCGTGAGAGGGGGCTACGAGCAGTACTTC
clone_size: -; v_call: TRBV2; j_call: TRBJ1-6; d_call: TRBD1; cdr3_aa: CASSEEGQGNSPLHF; cdr3_nt: TGTGCCAGCAGTGAGGAGGGACAGGGTAATTCACCCCTCCACTTT
clone_size: -; v_call: TRBV5-4; j_call: TRBJ2-7; d_call: -; cdr3_aa: CASSSPSESSYEQYF; cdr3_nt: TGTGCCAGCAGCTCCCCGAGCGAGAGCTCCTACGAGCAGTACTTC
clone_size: -; v_call: TRBV28; j_call: TRBJ1-5; d_call: -; cdr3_aa: CASSSPQPQHF; cdr3_nt: TGTGCCAGCAGTTCTCCCCAGCCCCAGCATTTT
clone_size: -; v_call: TRBV6-4; j_call: TRBJ2-2; d_call: -; cdr3_aa: CASSEQENTGELFF; cdr3_nt: TGTGCCAGCAGTGAACAGGAAAACACCGGGGAGCTGTTTTTT
clone_size: once; v_call: TRBV2; j_call: TRBJ1-4; d_call: TRBD1; cdr3_aa: CASSGTGSGKLFF; cdr3_nt: TGTGCCAGCAGTGGGACAGGGAGTGGAAAACTGTTTTTT
clone_size: few; v_call: TRBV11-1; j_call: TRBJ2-2; d_call: -; cdr3_aa: CASSLVAGNTGELFF; cdr3_nt: TGTGCCAGCAGCTTAGTAGCTGGGAACACCGGGGAGCTGTTTTTT
clone_size: -; v_call: TRBV5-6; j_call: TRBJ2-7; d_call: TRBD1; cdr3_aa: CASSLGTGTAYEQYF; cdr3_nt: TGTGCCAGCAGCTTGGGGACCGGGACAGCCTACGAGCAGTACTTC
clone_size: -; v_call: TRBV19; j_call: TRBJ2-1; d_call: TRBD2; cdr3_aa: CASSISSGRNNEQFF; cdr3_nt: TGTGCCAGTAGTATTTCTAGCGGGAGAAACAATGAGCAGTTCTTC
clone_size: -; v_call: TRBV24-1; j_call: TRBJ2-5; d_call: TRBD1; cdr3_aa: CATSDAQGVKETQYF; cdr3_nt: TGTGCCACCAGTGACGCCCAGGGGGTCAAAGAGACCCAGTACTTC
clone_size: -; v_call: TRBV5-4; j_call: TRBJ2-5; d_call: -; cdr3_aa: CASSLPGAGETQYF; cdr3_nt: TGTGCCAGCAGCTTGCCGGGAGCGGGAGAGACCCAGTACTTC
clone_size: -; v_call: TRBV7-8; j_call: TRBJ2-1; d_call: -; cdr3_aa: CASTHREYYNEQFF; cdr3_nt: TGTGCCAGCACCCACCGGGAGTACTACAATGAGCAGTTCTTC
clone_size: -; v_call: TRBV5-1; j_call: TRBJ1-2; d_call: -; cdr3_aa: CASSWNRDPLGYTF; cdr3_nt: TGCGCCAGCAGCTGGAACAGGGACCCGCTTGGCTACACCTTC
clone_size: -; v_call: TRBV23-1; j_call: TRBJ2-7; d_call: TRBD2; cdr3_aa: CASTQQGAPGLAGESTYEQYF; cdr3_nt: TGCGCCAGCACCCAACAGGGTGCCCCGGGACTAGCGGGGGAATCTACCTACGAGCAGTACTTC
clone_size: few; v_call: TRBV19; j_call: TRBJ1-4; d_call: -; cdr3_aa: CASRGRVNEKLFF; cdr3_nt: TGTGCCAGTAGGGGCAGGGTGAATGAAAAACTGTTTTTT